These 12 T cell receptor beta chains were sequenced from one sample in a study of cytomegalovirus exposure and HLA in healthy donors (dated 2017 in TCRdb). Libraries came from the immunoSEQ multiplex PCR assay. A mixture of 60 forward primers for TCR Vbeta segments and 13 reverse primers for TCR Jbeta segments was used in the multiplex PCR. This immuneACCESS table, as held by TCRdb, lists in-frame sequences with V and J called but not all clones. Of the missing ones, under half trace to an unresolved V gene in checked studies; the others have no known cause. This sample's table carries about 32,000 clones. The ten largest clonotypes hold around 4.9% of the sample. Specimen: PBMCs. These receptors were collected from a female donor in good health and CMV-seronegative.

The J gene is TRBJ2-5, the V gene TRBV4-3; 9 bases match TRBD2. CDR1 and CDR2 (germline): LGHNA, YSLEER. CDR3 length equals 16 residues. V gave up 0 bases and J gave up 4 bases; unmatched junction bases: 6. CDR3 in amino acids: CASSQEWRGGRETQYF. The CDR3 coding sequence is TGCGCCAGCAGCCAAGAATGGCGGGGGGGCCGAGAGACCCAGTACTTC.

This chain uses TRBV7-2 with TRBJ2-7; a weak D match, TRBD1 (6 bases). V was pared by 5 bases and J by 2 bases, with 22 bases between. Germline CDR1 reads SGHTA; CDR2 reads FQGNSA. The CDR3 runs to 17 residues. The CDR3 loop is CASSTGQGPTIAYEQYF. The CDR3 DNA is TGTGCCAGCAGCACAGGGCAGGGCCCTACCATCGCCTACGAGCAGTACTTC.

The CDR3 DNA is TGTGCCACAGCATTGTCCAGTCAGGGGAGCTATGGCTACACCTTC. This encodes CATALSSQGSYGYTF. The gene calls are TRBV2 and TRBJ1-2, with D possibly being TRBD1 (6 bases). CDR1 is SNHLY, CDR2 FYNNEI, per germline. The V end lost 10 bases, the J end lost 4 bases, and 22 bases lay between the germline ends. The length of the CDR3 is 15 residues.

Notes on this clone: Germline is not matched at one junction end, which may reflect a read error. The chain couples TRBV7-7 to TRBJ2-7; D may be TRBD2 (7 bases). The germline V gene has CDR1 SSHAT and CDR2 FNYEAQ (reference sequence). The length of the CDR3 is 15 residues. CDR3 residues: CASSLGLGGPYEQYF. The CDR3, as DNA: TGTGCTAGCAGCTTGGGACTGGGGGGGCCCTACGAGCAGTACTTC.

The chain has TRBV29-1 and TRBJ1-4; D uncertain. Germline CDR1 is SQVTM and CDR2 is ANQGSEA. V dropped 4 bases and J dropped 8 bases, with 17 bases sitting between them. The CDR3 is 14 amino acids. The DNA of the CDR3 is TGCAGCGTTGGAGGGTCCCCTCGTGGGGAAAAACTGTTTTTT. Translating it yields CSVGGSPRGEKLFF.

The genes are TRBV5-6 and TRBJ1-1; the D gene is possibly TRBD1 (5 bases). Trimming shortened V by 3 bases and J by 10 bases, and 13 bases separated the two germline ends. Germline loops: CDR1 SGHDT, CDR2 YYEEEE. This CDR3 has 12 residues. The CDR3, as DNA: TGTGCCAGCAGCTATATGACAGTTTCAGCTTTCTTT. Encoded protein: CASSYMTVSAFF.

V and J are TRBV6-1 and TRBJ2-5; maybe TRBD2 (5 bases). V gave up 6 bases and J gave up 2 bases, with 16 bases separating them. Germline assignment: CDR1 MNHNS and CDR2 SASEGT. This CDR3 has 15 residues. The CDR3 sequence is CASRPSGWRQETQYF. The CDR3 nucleotides read TGTGCCAGCAGGCCCTCCGGATGGAGGCAAGAGACCCAGTACTTC.

The V and J genes are TRBV27 and TRBJ2-3, with D possibly being TRBD1 (6 bases). Germline lookup yields CDR1 MNHEY and CDR2 SMNVEV (reference sequence). This CDR3 is built from 14 residues. Trimming shortened V by 6 bases and J by 1 base, and 11 bases separated the two germline ends. The CDR3 spells CASSPGHRTDTQYF. The DNA of the CDR3 is TGTGCCAGCAGCCCGGGACACCGCACAGATACGCAGTATTTT.

The V call is TRBV5-1, the J call TRBJ1-1; the match to TRBD1 covers 7 bases. In germline, CDR1 is SGHRS, CDR2 YFSETQ. The CDR3 has 12 amino acids. V trimming: 5 bases; J trimming: 5 bases; junction bases outside the gene matches: 3. For the CDR3, the DNA is TGCGCCAGCAGACAGGGGTGGACTGAAGCTTTCTTT. It codes for CASRQGWTEAFF.

As regards this clone: This sample also contains other DNA sequences that code for the same CDR3. The V gene is TRBV19, the J gene TRBJ1-2; 8 bases match TRBD1. CDR3 size: 14 residues. The V and J ends lost 6 bases and 2 bases, in that order; junction bases with no gene match: 5. Germline CDR1 reads LNHDA; CDR2 reads SQIVND (reference sequence). The DNA for the CDR3 is TGTGCCAGTAGCTTGGGACAGGTGAACTATGGCTACACCTTC. Translating gives CASSLGQVNYGYTF. The complete variable domain, with remaining parts taken from reference TRBV19 and TRBJ1-2, reads DGGITQSPKYLFRKEGQNVTLSCEQNLNHDAMYWYRQDPGQGLRLIYYSQIVNDFQKGDIAEGYSVSREKKESFPLTVTSAQKNPTAFYLCASSLGQVNYGYTFGSGTRLTVV.

The chain links TRBV5-4 to TRBJ2-3; 10 bases agree with TRBD2. CDR1 is SGHNT, CDR2 YYREEE, per germline (reference sequence). The CDR3 has 16 residues. V shed 1 base, J shed 3 bases, and the junction held 5 bases outside the gene matches. The CDR3 protein is CASSLSAGGPTDTQYF. The CDR3 nucleotides read TGTGCCAGCAGCTTGTCAGCGGGGGGGCCGACAGATACGCAGTATTTT.

The DNA of the CDR3 is TGTGCCAGCAGCTGGAGCGTGGCGAATGAAAAACTGTTTTTT. Translation: CASSWSVANEKLFF. V gene TRBV5-5 combines with J gene TRBJ1-4; D remains unclear. Trimming left V 3 bases short and J 5 bases short, with 11 bases between. This CDR3 is 14 amino acids long. Germline assignment: CDR1 SGHKS and CDR2 YYEKEE (reference sequence).